This TCR beta chain was recovered during a study of CD8 T cells in Susac syndrome. Notes on the study in general: A relatively small number of individuals underwent TCR sequencing and HLA analysis.

Deletions cut 3 bases from V and 3 bases from J, with 5 bases between. This CDR3 is built from 11 residues. Per the germline V gene, CDR1 is GTSNPN and CDR2 is SVGIG (reference sequence). From blood CD8+ and CD4+ T cells, TCR beta sequences were generated. It was treatment-naive patients with stable or active relapsing-remitting disease who made up the multiple sclerosis controls. TEMRA cells underwent FACS enrichment and CD8+ and CD4+ T cells underwent negative isolation. With respect to this clonotype: The target antigen is unknown.

Random-hexamer reverse transcription was applied to about 0.5 to 1 ug RNA. One entry per CDR3 protein results from TCRdb running MiXCR on the immunoSEQ multiplex PCR reads. The sample has hundreds of thousands of distinct CDR3 sequences; roughly 85% are singletons. This rearrangement joins TRBV30 to TRBJ1-2, with D perhaps TRBD1 (5 bases). This clonotype was sampled from a human donor with multiple sclerosis. Sample: CD8+ T cells from PBMCs. The CDR3 loop reads CAWSRDYGYTF. CDR3 nucleotide sequence: TGTGCCTGGAGCAGGGACTATGGCTACACCTTC. Full variable domain (rest looked up from reference TRBV30 and TRBJ1-2): SQTIHQWPATLVQPVGSPLSLECTVEGTSNPNLYWYRQAAGRGLQLLFYSVGIGQISSEVPQNLSASRPQDRQFILSSKKLLLSDSGFYLCAWSRDYGYTFGSGTRLTVV.